These 18 T cell receptor beta chains share one sample of origin, sequenced in a study of T cells in Graves' hyperthyroidism and ophthalmopathy. Amplification targeted TCR beta CDR3 regions from RNA transcripts. Initially, a first-round RT-PCR of the TCR CDR3 employed the HTBI primer set. MiXCR, applied by TCRdb to the multiplex PCR reads, yields one record per CDR3 protein. The table shows 250,000 or so distinct CDR3 sequences, with roughly 15% occurring only once. The material sequenced was blood. These receptor sequences come from a woman aged 50 to 60 with Graves' hyperthyroidism that later progressed to Graves' ophthalmopathy.

This clonotype was seen repeatedly, ten times or more. CDR3 protein: CASSFDSLNEQFF. CDR3 coding DNA: TGTGCCAGCAGCTTTGACAGCCTCAATGAGCAGTTCTTC. J is TRBJ2-1 and V is TRBV11-2; D may be TRBD1 (5 bases). Germline-derived CDR1 and CDR2 are SGHAT and FQNNGV. The CDR3 runs 13 residues. The V end was cut by 3 bases, the J end by 6 bases, with 9 bases between.

This clonotype was found a few times. The V gene is TRBV7-3, the J gene TRBJ2-1, with unresolved D. V was cut by 0 bases and J by 7 bases, with 7 bases left in between. The CDR3 runs 13 residues. Per germline, CDR1 SGHTA and CDR2 FQGTGA. For the CDR3, the DNA is TGTGCCAGCAGCTTAACGGATCGGAATGAGCAGTTCTTC. This sequence encodes CASSLTDRNEQFF.

This clonotype was seen a few times. J is TRBJ1-1 and V is TRBV19; D not certain. The V end was cut by 7 bases, the J end by 1 base, with 13 bases between. The germline CDR1 and CDR2 sequences are LNHDA and SQIVND (reference sequence). This CDR3 spans 14 amino acids. In DNA form, the CDR3 reads TGTGCCAGTACTCCCCGTGAATCGAACACTGAAGCTTTCTTT. Translation gives CASTPRESNTEAFF.

This clonotype was seen many times. The chain uses TRBV9 and TRBJ1-1, with D tentatively TRBD1 (6 bases). V dropped 0 bases and J dropped 5 bases, with 11 bases sitting between them. Germline loops: CDR1 SGDLS, CDR2 YYNGEE. The CDR3 consists of 14 residues. The CDR3 spells CASSVEGGQTEAFF. In nucleotides, the CDR3 is TGTGCCAGCAGCGTAGAAGGGGGACAAACTGAAGCTTTCTTT. The full variable domain, completed using reference TRBV9 and TRBJ1-1, is DSGVTQTPKHLITATGQRVTLRCSPRSGDLSVYWYQQSLDQGLQFLIQYYNGEERAKGNILERFSAQQFPDLHSELNLSSLELGDSALYFCASSVEGGQTEAFFGQGTRLTVV.

The sample holds many counts of this clonotype. The gene calls are TRBV20-1 and TRBJ2-1; 9 bases agree with TRBD1. The CDR3 is 14 amino acids. Unmatched junction bases numbered 3, after V lost 4 bases and J lost 2 bases. Per the germline V gene, CDR1 is DFQATT and CDR2 is SNEGSKA (reference sequence). The CDR3 DNA reads as TGCAGTGCTACCCGGGACAGGGCCTACAATGAGCAGTTCTTC. This encodes CSATRDRAYNEQFF.

This clonotype was detected ten times or more. The V and J genes are TRBV24-1 and TRBJ2-7; TRBD1 aligns across 9 bases. CDR1 is KGHDR and CDR2 is SFDVKD in the germline V gene. This CDR3 comprises 15 residues. Unmatched junction bases numbered 9, after V lost 4 bases and J lost 6 bases. For the CDR3, the DNA is TGTGCCACCAGTGACCCGGGACAGGGATCCCTCGAGCAGTACTTC. It is translated as CATSDPGQGSLEQYF.

This clonotype was found a few times. V usage is TRBV6-1 and J usage is TRBJ1-2, with D unclear. The CDR3 contains 10 residues. Per the germline V gene, CDR1 is MNHNS and CDR2 is SASEGT. V lost 4 bases and J 10 bases, leaving 7 bases between the germline ends. CDR3 region: CASSAGLYTF. CDR3 DNA sequence: TGTGCCAGCAGTGCCGGGCTCTACACCTTC.

A few counts support this clonotype. J is TRBJ1-5 and V is TRBV9; 8 bases line up with TRBD1. Trimming removed 1 base from V and 5 bases from J; junction bases left unmatched: 2. This CDR3 has 14 amino acids. Germline V gene lookup returns CDR1 SGDLS and CDR2 YYNGEE. The CDR3 loop is CASSVTGGHQPQHF. Written as DNA, the CDR3 is TGTGCCAGCAGCGTAACAGGGGGTCATCAGCCCCAGCATTTT. The whole variable domain, remainder taken from reference TRBV9 and TRBJ1-5, is DSGVTQTPKHLITATGQRVTLRCSPRSGDLSVYWYQQSLDQGLQFLIQYYNGEERAKGNILERFSAQQFPDLHSELNLSSLELGDSALYFCASSVTGGHQPQHFGDGTRLSIL.

This clonotype has ten or more counts. The J gene is TRBJ2-2, the V gene TRBV28; the D gene is possibly TRBD1 (6 bases). This CDR3 contains 13 residues. Germline assignment: CDR1 MDHEN and CDR2 SYDVKM. Trimming shortened V by 8 bases and J by 6 bases, and 13 bases separated the two germline ends. The CDR3 DNA follows: TGTGCCAGCGGGAACAGGGCCCCCGGGGAGCTGTTTTTT. Translation: CASGNRAPGELFF.

Ten or more counts support this clonotype. V and J are TRBV12-3 or TRBV12-4 and TRBJ2-1, with 10 bases matching TRBD2. CDR3 length: 15 residues. Trimming cost V 3 bases and J 9 bases; bases outside gene matches: 8. The CDR3 DNA follows: TGTGCCAGCAGTTTTTCAGCGGGAGGGGTGAGTGAGCAGTTCTTC. It is translated as CASSFSAGGVSEQFF.

To note about this clonotype: A read error is possible here, since a much larger clone lies one base away. The rearrangement links TRBV7-3 to TRBJ2-2; 11 positions match TRBD2. In germline, CDR1 is SGHTA, CDR2 FQGTGA. The CDR3 loop spans 18 amino acids. J gave up 1 base and V 5 bases, and 9 bases lay outside the gene matches. For the CDR3, the DNA is TGTGCCAGCAGCCCGTCTCTAGCGGGAGGCGGGAACACCGGGGAGCTGTTTTTT. Translation gives CASSPSLAGGGNTGELFF.

This clonotype was counted ten times or more. This chain uses TRBV11-2 with TRBJ2-1, with a possible D match to TRBD1 (8 bases). Germline V gene data show CDR1 as SGHAT and CDR2 as FQNNGV. The CDR3 is made up of 19 amino acids. The V gene lost 4 bases and the J gene lost 7 bases, with 29 bases spanning the gap. DNA for the CDR3: TGTGCCAGCAGCTCCATCAGGGGGCGTTGGACTAGAGGCAGGAATGAGCAGTTCTTC. Translating gives CASSSIRGRWTRGRNEQFF.

In the case of this clonotype: At one end the junction does not follow the germline gene, possibly because of a read error. The rearrangement uses TRBV5-1 and TRBJ2-2, with D possibly TRBD1 on 5 matching bases. The CDR3 is 14 residues long. CDR1 SGHRS and CDR2 YFSETQ come from the germline V gene. CDR3 sequence: CASGLDTNTGELFF. The CDR3 DNA sequence: TGCGCCAGCGGCTTGGACACAAACACCGGGGAGCTGTTTTTT.

This clonotype was counted only a few times. The rearrangement links TRBV20-1 to TRBJ2-7; tentatively, D is TRBD1 (5 bases). This CDR3 is built from 11 residues. The ends were cut back, 7 bases at V and 5 bases at J, with 12 bases in the middle. Germline V lookup: CDR1 DFQATT, CDR2 SNEGSKA (reference sequence). CDR3 sequence: CSGQGFDEQYF. CDR3 nucleotides: TGCAGTGGTCAGGGCTTCGACGAGCAGTACTTC.

This clonotype was seen more than once but under ten times. The chain carries TRBV24-1 and TRBJ1-3, with 7 bases identical to TRBD1. In germline, CDR1 is KGHDR, CDR2 SFDVKD. The CDR3 length is 12 residues. The J segment lost 15 bases and the V segment lost 4 bases, leaving 8 bases of the junction unmatched. CDR3 sequence reads: CATSEAGTDRYF. The CDR3 DNA sequence: TGTGCCACCAGTGAGGCCGGGACAGACAGATATTTT.

There are many counts of this clonotype. The chain uses TRBV7-2 and TRBJ2-3, with D uncertain. CDR1 is SGHTA, CDR2 FQGNSA, per germline. V shed 3 bases and J shed 1 base, with 5 bases lying between them. The CDR3 has 13 residues. The CDR3 is CASSLFGTDTQYF. CDR3 in DNA: TGTGCCAGCAGCTTGTTCGGCACAGATACGCAGTATTTT.

This clonotype appeared many times. The chain uses TRBV5-1 and TRBJ1-2; 9 nucleotides match TRBD1. V was pared by 4 bases and J by 2 bases, with 6 bases of the junction left unmatched. CDR1 is SGHRS, CDR2 YFSETQ, per germline. The length of the CDR3 is 15 residues. CDR3 nucleotide sequence: TGCGCCAGCAGCGTAGGGACAGGGCGCAACTATGGCTACACCTTC. Protein sequence: CASSVGTGRNYGYTF.

V is TRBV28 and J is TRBJ2-7; possible D gene TRBD2, 5 bases. The germline V gene has CDR1 MDHEN and CDR2 SYDVKM. V gave up 4 bases and J gave up 0 bases, with 10 bases separating them. The CDR3 has 14 amino acids. The CDR3 bases are TGTGCCAGCAGTTATGAGGGATTCTCCTACGAGCAGTACTTC. It translates to CASSYEGFSYEQYF.